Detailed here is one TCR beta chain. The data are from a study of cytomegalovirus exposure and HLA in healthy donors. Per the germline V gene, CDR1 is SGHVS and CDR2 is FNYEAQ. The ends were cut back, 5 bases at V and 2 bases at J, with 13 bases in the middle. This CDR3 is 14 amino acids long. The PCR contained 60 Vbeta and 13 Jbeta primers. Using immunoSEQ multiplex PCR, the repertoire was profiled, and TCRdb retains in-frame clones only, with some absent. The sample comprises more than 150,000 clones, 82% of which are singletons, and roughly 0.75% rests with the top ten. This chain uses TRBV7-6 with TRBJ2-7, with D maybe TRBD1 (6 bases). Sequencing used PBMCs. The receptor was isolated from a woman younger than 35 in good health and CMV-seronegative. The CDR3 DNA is TGTGCCAGCAGCCCAAGGGGGACCGCCTACGAGCAGTACTTC. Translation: CASSPRGTAYEQYF.